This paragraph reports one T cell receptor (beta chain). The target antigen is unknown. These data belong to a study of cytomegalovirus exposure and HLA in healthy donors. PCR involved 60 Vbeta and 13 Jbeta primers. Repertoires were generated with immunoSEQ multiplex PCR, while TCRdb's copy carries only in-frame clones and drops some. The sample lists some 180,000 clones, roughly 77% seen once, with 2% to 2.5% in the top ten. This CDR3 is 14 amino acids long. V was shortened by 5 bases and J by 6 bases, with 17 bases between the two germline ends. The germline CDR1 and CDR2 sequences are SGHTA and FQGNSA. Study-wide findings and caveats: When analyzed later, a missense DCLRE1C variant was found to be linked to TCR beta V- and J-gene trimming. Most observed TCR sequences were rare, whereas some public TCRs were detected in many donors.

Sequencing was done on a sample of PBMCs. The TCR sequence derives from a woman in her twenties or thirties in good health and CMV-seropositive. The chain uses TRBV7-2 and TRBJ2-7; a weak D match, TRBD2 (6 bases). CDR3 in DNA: TGTGCCAGCAGCCTCGGGGGACTCGGGCCCGAGCAGTACTTC. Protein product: CASSLGGLGPEQYF.